This T cell receptor beta chain came from a study of technical replicates of blood from a handful of donors. Germline CDR1 LNHNV, CDR2 YYDKDF (reference sequence). The CDR3 consists of 16 residues. Trimming removed 2 bases at V and 9 bases at J, with 20 bases between. TCRdb's table, derived via immunoSEQ multiplex PCR, lists solely in-frame clones and lacks some. The sample shows roughly 71,000 clones, over 85% of them seen only once. The source material was T cells isolated from PBMCs. The TCR sequence derives from a human donor in good health. J is TRBJ2-1 and V is TRBV15; TRBD2 is a possible D gene (6 bases). The CDR3 sequence is CATSRPDITLAREQFF. As DNA, the CDR3 is TGTGCCACCAGCAGACCCGATATTACACTAGCTCGTGAGCAGTTCTTC. The whole variable domain, filled in from reference TRBV15 and TRBJ2-1, reads DAMVIQNPRYQVTQFGKPVTLSCSQTLNHNVMYWYQQKSSQAPKLLFHYYDKDFNNEADTPDNFQSRRPNTSFCFLDIRSPGLGDTAMYLCATSRPDITLAREQFFGPGTRLTVL.